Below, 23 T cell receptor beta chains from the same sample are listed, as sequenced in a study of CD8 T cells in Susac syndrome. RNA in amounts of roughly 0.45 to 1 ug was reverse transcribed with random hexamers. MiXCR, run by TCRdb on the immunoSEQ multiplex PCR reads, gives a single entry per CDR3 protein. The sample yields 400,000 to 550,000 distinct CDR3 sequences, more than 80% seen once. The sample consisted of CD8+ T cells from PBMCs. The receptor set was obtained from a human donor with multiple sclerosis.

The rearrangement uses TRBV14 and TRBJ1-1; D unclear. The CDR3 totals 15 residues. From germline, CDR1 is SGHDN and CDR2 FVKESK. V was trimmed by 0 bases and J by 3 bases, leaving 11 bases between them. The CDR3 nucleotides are TGTGCCAGCAGCCAAGAGGGGAGTCAAGACACTGAAGCTTTCTTT. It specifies CASSQEGSQDTEAFF. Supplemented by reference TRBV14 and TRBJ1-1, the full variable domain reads EAGVTQFPSHSVIEKGQTVTLRCDPISGHDNLYWYRRVMGKEIKFLLHFVKESKQDESGMPNNRFLAERTGGTYSTLKVQPAELEDSGVYFCASSQEGSQDTEAFFGQGTRLTVV.

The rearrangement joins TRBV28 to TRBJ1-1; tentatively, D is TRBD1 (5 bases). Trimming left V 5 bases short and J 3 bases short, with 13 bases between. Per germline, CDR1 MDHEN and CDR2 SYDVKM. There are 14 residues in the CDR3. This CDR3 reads CASSPGFMDTEAFF. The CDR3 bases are TGTGCCAGCAGTCCAGGGTTTATGGACACTGAAGCTTTCTTT.

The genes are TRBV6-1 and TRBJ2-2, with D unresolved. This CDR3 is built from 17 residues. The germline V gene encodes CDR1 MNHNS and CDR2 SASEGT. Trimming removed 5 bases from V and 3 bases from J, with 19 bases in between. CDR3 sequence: CASSPQAWQLDTGELFF. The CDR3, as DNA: TGTGCCAGCAGTCCTCAGGCATGGCAGCTAGACACCGGGGAGCTGTTTTTT.

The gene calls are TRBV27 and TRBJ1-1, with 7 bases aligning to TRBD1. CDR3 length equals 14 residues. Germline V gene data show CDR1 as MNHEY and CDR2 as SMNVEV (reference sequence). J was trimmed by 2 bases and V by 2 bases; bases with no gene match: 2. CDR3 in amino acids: CASSLDRANTEAFF. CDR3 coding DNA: TGTGCCAGCAGTTTAGACAGGGCCAACACTGAAGCTTTCTTT.

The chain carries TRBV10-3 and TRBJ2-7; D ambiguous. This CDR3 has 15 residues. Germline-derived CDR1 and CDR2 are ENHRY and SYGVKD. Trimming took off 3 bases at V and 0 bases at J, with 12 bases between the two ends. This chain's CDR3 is CAISEGVESSYEQYF. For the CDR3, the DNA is TGTGCCATCAGTGAAGGAGTTGAGAGCTCCTACGAGCAGTACTTC.

The CDR3 spells CASSFRMDMGVSHLNYGYTF. CDR3 in DNA: TGTGCCAGCAGCTTTAGGATGGACATGGGTGTATCGCATCTAAACTATGGCTACACCTTC. The chain employs TRBV5-8 and TRBJ1-2, with a possible D match to TRBD1 (5 bases). The CDR3 loop spans 20 amino acids. From germline, CDR1 is SGHTS and CDR2 YDEGEE. V was trimmed by 2 bases and J by 2 bases, leaving 28 bases between them.

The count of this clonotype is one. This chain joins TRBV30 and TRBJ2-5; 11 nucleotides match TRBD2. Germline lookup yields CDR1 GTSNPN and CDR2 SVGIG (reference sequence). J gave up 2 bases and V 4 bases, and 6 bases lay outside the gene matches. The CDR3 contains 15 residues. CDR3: CAWTTGTSGQETQYF. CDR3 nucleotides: TGTGCCTGGACAACCGGGACTAGCGGTCAAGAGACCCAGTACTTC.

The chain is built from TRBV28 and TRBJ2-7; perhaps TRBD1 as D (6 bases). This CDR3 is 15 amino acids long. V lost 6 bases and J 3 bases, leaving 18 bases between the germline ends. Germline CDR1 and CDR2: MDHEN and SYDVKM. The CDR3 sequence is CASSRAQGTYYEQYF. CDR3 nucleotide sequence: TGTGCCAGCAGCCGAGCACAGGGAACCTACTACGAGCAGTACTTC.

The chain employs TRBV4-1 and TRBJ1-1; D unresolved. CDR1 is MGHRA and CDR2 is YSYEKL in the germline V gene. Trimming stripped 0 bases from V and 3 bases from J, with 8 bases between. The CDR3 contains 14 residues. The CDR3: CASSQEGAYTEAFF. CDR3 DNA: TGCGCCAGCAGCCAAGAAGGAGCTTACACTGAAGCTTTCTTT.

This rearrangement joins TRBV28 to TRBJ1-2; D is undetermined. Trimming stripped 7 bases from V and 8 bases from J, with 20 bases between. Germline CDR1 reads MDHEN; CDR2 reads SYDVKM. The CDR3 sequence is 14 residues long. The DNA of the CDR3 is TGTGCCAGCATTTCCAGACGCGGTGTTTGGGGCTACACCTTC. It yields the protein CASISRRGVWGYTF.

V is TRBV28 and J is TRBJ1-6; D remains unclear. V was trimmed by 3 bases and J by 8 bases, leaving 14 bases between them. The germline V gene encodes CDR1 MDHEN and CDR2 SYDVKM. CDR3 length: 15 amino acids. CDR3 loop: CASSLVLTDHSPLHF. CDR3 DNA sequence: TGTGCCAGCAGTTTGGTTCTAACCGACCATTCACCCCTCCACTTT. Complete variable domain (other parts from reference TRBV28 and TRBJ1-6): DVKVTQSSRYLVKRTGEKVFLECVQDMDHENMFWYRQDPGLGLRLIYFSYDVKMKEKGDIPEGYSVSREKKERFSLILESASTNQTSMYLCASSLVLTDHSPLHFGNGTRLTVT.

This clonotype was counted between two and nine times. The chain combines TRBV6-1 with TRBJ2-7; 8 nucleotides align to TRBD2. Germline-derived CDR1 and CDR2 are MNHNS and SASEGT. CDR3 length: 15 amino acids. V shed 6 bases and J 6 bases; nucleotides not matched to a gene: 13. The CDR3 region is CASSLGPSGGSEQYF. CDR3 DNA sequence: TGTGCCAGCAGCCTTGGGCCAAGCGGGGGATCCGAGCAGTACTTC.

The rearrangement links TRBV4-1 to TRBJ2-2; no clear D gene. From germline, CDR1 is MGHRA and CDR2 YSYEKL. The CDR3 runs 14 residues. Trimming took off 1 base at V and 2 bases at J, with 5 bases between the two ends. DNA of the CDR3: TGCGCCAGCAGCCAAGGGATAAACACCGGGGAGCTGTTTTTT. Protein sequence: CASSQGINTGELFF.

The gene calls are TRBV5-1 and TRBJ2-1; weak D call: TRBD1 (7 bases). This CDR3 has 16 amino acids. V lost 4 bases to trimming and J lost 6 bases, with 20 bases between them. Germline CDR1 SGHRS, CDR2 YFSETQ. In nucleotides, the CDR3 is TGCGCCAGCAGCCCGGTAGAGGGGGGACAGCGCAATGAGCAGTTCTTC. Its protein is CASSPVEGGQRNEQFF.

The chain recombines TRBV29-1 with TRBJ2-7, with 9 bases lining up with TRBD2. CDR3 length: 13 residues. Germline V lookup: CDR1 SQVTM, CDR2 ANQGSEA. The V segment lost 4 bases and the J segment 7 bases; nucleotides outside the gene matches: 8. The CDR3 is CSVVSAGGREQYF. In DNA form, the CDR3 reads TGCAGCGTTGTTTCGGCGGGGGGGAGAGAGCAGTACTTC.

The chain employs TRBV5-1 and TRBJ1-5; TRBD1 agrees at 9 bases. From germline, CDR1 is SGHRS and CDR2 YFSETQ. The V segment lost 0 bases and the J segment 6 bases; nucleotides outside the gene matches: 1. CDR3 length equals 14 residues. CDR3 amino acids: CASSLGTGVQPQHF. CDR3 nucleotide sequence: TGCGCCAGCAGCTTGGGGACAGGGGTTCAGCCCCAGCATTTT.

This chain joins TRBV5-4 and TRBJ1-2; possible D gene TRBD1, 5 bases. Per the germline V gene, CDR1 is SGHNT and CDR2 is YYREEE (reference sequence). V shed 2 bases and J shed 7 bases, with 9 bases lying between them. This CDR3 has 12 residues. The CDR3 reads CASSFGGSGYTF. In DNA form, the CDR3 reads TGTGCCAGCAGCTTTGGGGGTAGTGGCTACACCTTC.

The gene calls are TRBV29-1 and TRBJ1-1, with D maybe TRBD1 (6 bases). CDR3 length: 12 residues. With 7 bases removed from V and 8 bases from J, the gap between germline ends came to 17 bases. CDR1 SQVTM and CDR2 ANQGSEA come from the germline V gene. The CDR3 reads CSALQGLSEAFF. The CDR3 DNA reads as TGCAGCGCCCTACAGGGCCTATCGGAAGCTTTCTTT. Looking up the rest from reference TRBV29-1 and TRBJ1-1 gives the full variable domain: SAVISQKPSRDICQRGTSLTIQCQVDSQVTMMFWYRQQPGQSLTLIATANQGSEATYESGFVIDKFPISRPNLTFSTLTVSNMSPEDSSIYLCSALQGLSEAFFGQGTRLTVV.

CDR3 in amino acids: CASRSWDTEAFF. For the CDR3, the DNA is TGTGCCAGCAGGAGTTGGGACACTGAAGCTTTCTTT. The rearrangement uses TRBV11-2 and TRBJ1-1; D not resolved. V was pared by 6 bases and J by 3 bases, with 8 bases between. The CDR3 has 12 residues. Germline-derived CDR1 and CDR2 are SGHAT and FQNNGV.

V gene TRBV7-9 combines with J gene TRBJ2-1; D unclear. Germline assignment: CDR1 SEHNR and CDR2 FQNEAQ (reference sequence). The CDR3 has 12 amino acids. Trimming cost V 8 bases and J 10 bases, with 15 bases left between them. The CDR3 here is CASFFTAEEQFF. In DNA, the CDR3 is TGTGCCAGCTTTTTTACTGCGGAAGAGCAGTTCTTC.

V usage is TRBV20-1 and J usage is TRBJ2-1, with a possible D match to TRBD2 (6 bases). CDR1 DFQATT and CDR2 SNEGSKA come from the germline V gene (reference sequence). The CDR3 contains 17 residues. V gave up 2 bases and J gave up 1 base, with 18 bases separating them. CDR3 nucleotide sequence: TGCAGTGCTAGAACGCTAGGGTGGGGAGGATCCTACAATGAGCAGTTCTTC. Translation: CSARTLGWGGSYNEQFF.

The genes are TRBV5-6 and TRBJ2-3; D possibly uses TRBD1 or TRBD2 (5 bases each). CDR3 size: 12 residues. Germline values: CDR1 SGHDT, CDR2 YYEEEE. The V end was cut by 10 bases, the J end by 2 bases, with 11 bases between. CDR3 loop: CAVGDPTDTQYF. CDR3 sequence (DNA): TGTGCCGTTGGGGACCCCACAGATACGCAGTATTTT.

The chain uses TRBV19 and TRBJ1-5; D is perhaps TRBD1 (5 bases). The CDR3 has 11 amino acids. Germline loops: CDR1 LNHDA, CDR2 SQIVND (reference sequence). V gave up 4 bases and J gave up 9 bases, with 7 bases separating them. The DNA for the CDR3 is TGTGCCAGTAGTAACGGGGGGCCCCAGCATTTT. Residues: CASSNGGPQHF.